The 17 T cell receptor beta chains given below trace back to one sample, sequenced in a study of radiation and T cells in renal cell carcinoma. Generated by immunoSEQ multiplex PCR, the TCRdb table keeps only in-frame clones and is missing some. The data show 70,000 to 90,000 clones, with 86% seen just once and approximately 22% held by the top ten. The time point is: blood 2 weeks post-SBRT. Described treatment: 15 Gy SBRT to primary tumor, nephrectomy 4 weeks later. The sequences come from blood, collected from a patient whose treatment included radiotherapy and nephrectomy. The receptor set was obtained from a woman between 50 and 59 years old with renal cell carcinoma.

The CDR3 DNA sequence: TGTGCCAGCAGTCAAGCCGGGACTAGCGACACAGATACGCAGTATTTT. It encodes CASSQAGTSDTDTQYF. J is TRBJ2-3 and V is TRBV7-3; TRBD2 agrees at 10 bases. V shed 6 bases and J 2 bases; nucleotides not matched to a gene: 8. Germline loops: CDR1 SGHTA, CDR2 FQGTGA. The CDR3 is 16 residues long.

The chain recombines TRBV19 with TRBJ1-6; D is possibly TRBD1 (6 bases). This CDR3 region has 15 residues. Trimming cost V 4 bases and J 7 bases, with 14 bases left between them. CDR1 and CDR2 (germline): LNHDA, SQIVND (reference sequence). Here the CDR3 DNA reads TGTGCCAGTAGTAGTACAGGGTCGCGGAATTCACCCCTCCACTTT. The encoded protein is CASSSTGSRNSPLHF.

The V and J genes are TRBV11-2 and TRBJ1-1; D unclear. Per germline, CDR1 SGHAT and CDR2 FQNNGV. Trimming stripped 1 base from V and 7 bases from J, with 13 bases between. The CDR3 runs to 14 residues. The CDR3 nucleotides read TGTGCCAGCAGCTTAGCCCCCGTTGGAAATGAAGCTTTCTTT. Encoded protein: CASSLAPVGNEAFF.

The chain carries TRBV10-2 and TRBJ1-1; possibly TRBD1 for D (6 bases). This CDR3 comprises 13 residues. Germline V gives CDR1 WSHSY, CDR2 SAAADI. V gave up 8 bases and J gave up 3 bases, with 13 bases separating them. CDR3 DNA sequence: TGCGCCAGCGGGGCCTCAGGGGACACTGAAGCTTTCTTT. This translates into CASGASGDTEAFF.

The chain joins TRBV18 to TRBJ2-2; 8 bases fit TRBD1. Germline loops: CDR1 KGHSH, CDR2 LQKENI. This CDR3 has 14 residues. V lost 4 bases and J lost 7; bases outside the gene matches: 5. The CDR3 DNA sequence: TGTGCCAGCTCACTCCAGGGGGCGGACGGGGAGCTGTTTTTT. This encodes CASSLQGADGELFF. The full variable domain, completed using reference TRBV18 and TRBJ2-2, is NAGVMQNPRHLVRRRGQEARLRCSPMKGHSHVYWYRQLPEEGLKFMVYLQKENIIDESGMPKERFSAEFPKEGPSILRIQQVVRGDSAAYFCASSLQGADGELFFGEGSRLTVL.

V and J are TRBV2 and TRBJ2-5, with 9 bases that match TRBD2. CDR1 and CDR2 (germline): SNHLY, FYNNEI. Trimming at V came to 8 bases and at J to 7 bases, leaving 11 bases not matched to a gene. The CDR3 runs to 14 residues. CDR3 nucleotides: TGTGCCAGCCGCGGCCTAGCGGGGAGAGGGACCCAGTACTTC. This sequence encodes CASRGLAGRGTQYF.

V is TRBV19 and J is TRBJ1-2, with TRBD1 matching over 7 bases. From germline, CDR1 is LNHDA and CDR2 SQIVND (reference sequence). Trimming at V came to 9 bases and at J to 3 bases, leaving 4 bases not matched to a gene. This CDR3 has 12 amino acids. For the CDR3, the DNA is TGTGCCAGCCAACAGGGGTACTATGGCTACACCTTC. Residues: CASQQGYYGYTF. Full variable domain (rest looked up from reference TRBV19 and TRBJ1-2): DGGITQSPKYLFRKEGQNVTLSCEQNLNHDAMYWYRQDPGQGLRLIYYSQIVNDFQKGDIAEGYSVSREKKESFPLTVTSAQKNPTAFYLCASQQGYYGYTFGSGTRLTVV.

This chain uses TRBV11-2 with TRBJ1-2, with D hard to call. Trimming stripped 0 bases from V and 2 bases from J, with 10 bases between. The CDR3 runs 15 residues. The germline CDR1 and CDR2 sequences are SGHAT and FQNNGV. DNA of the CDR3: TGTGCCAGCAGCTTAGATGTTGGCCAGAACTATGGCTACACCTTC. Translated, it gives CASSLDVGQNYGYTF.

This chain connects TRBV6-1 to TRBJ1-1, with a weak D call TRBD1 (6 bases). Trimming removed 6 bases from V and 4 bases from J, with 12 bases in between. The CDR3 contains 13 residues. Germline V gene data show CDR1 as MNHNS and CDR2 as SASEGT. The CDR3 loop is CASSNRDGTEAFF. The CDR3, as DNA: TGTGCCAGCAGCAACAGGGACGGCACTGAAGCTTTCTTT.

The rearrangement uses TRBV10-3 and TRBJ1-1; possible D gene TRBD1, 6 bases. Looked up from germline, CDR1 is ENHRY and CDR2 is SYGVKD. The CDR3 runs to 15 residues. Trimming left V 3 bases short and J 0 bases short, with 11 bases between. CDR3 DNA: TGTGCCATCAGTGAAACAGGGAGCATGAACACTGAAGCTTTCTTT. It codes for CAISETGSMNTEAFF.

The V gene is TRBV25-1, the J gene TRBJ2-2, with 8 bases lining up with TRBD2. CDR1 is MGHDK, CDR2 SYGVNS, per germline. The CDR3 is 15 residues long. V shed 3 bases, J shed 3 bases, and the junction held 3 bases outside the gene matches. The CDR3 DNA sequence: TGTGCCAGCAGTGACGGACTAGCAGACACCGGGGAGCTGTTTTTT. Its protein is CASSDGLADTGELFF.

V usage is TRBV11-2 and J usage is TRBJ2-1; D is possibly TRBD2 (6 bases). V lost 5 bases and J lost 4, with 15 bases in between. CDR1 and CDR2 from the germline V gene are SGHAT and FQNNGV. The CDR3 consists of 15 residues. The CDR3 DNA reads TGTGCCAGCAGCAGGGACTCTCGGAGGTACAATGAGCAGTTCTTC. This translates into CASSRDSRRYNEQFF. Full variable domain (remainder filled in from reference TRBV11-2 and TRBJ2-1): EAGVAQSPRYKIIEKRQSVAFWCNPISGHATLYWYQQILGQGPKLLIQFQNNGVVDDSQLPKDRFSAERLKGVDSTLKIQPAKLEDSAVYLCASSRDSRRYNEQFFGPGTRLTVL.

This clone was detected only once. V is TRBV6-6 and J is TRBJ2-5, with D tentatively TRBD1 (5 bases). V was clipped by 2 bases and J by 4 bases, with 17 bases between them. CDR1 and CDR2 (germline): MNHNY, SVGAGI (reference sequence). CDR3 length equals 16 residues. CDR3 protein: CASSYPLQGWSETQYF. In DNA, the CDR3 is TGTGCCAGCAGTTACCCCTTGCAGGGCTGGTCAGAGACCCAGTACTTC.

The CDR3 loop reads CASTGDGAGELFF. CDR3 DNA sequence: TGCGCCAGCACTGGGGACGGGGCCGGGGAGCTGTTTTTT. V usage is TRBV5-1 and J usage is TRBJ2-2; D tentatively reads TRBD1 or TRBD2 (5 bases each). Trimming stripped 6 bases from V and 6 bases from J, with 12 bases between. The length of the CDR3 is 13 residues. The germline CDR1 and CDR2 sequences are SGHRS and YFSETQ.

The J gene is TRBJ2-1, the V gene TRBV6-5; 9 bases fit TRBD1. Losses at the gene ends were 6 bases for V and 8 bases for J; bases not matched to a gene: 11. The length of the CDR3 is 15 residues. CDR1 is MNHEY, CDR2 SVGAGI, per germline. The CDR3 reads CASRLTGGRTYEQFF. CDR3 nucleotides: TGTGCCAGCAGGCTCACAGGGGGCCGAACCTATGAGCAGTTCTTC.

V usage is TRBV5-6 and J usage is TRBJ1-5; 7 bases align to TRBD1. This CDR3 contains 13 residues. In germline, CDR1 is SGHDT, CDR2 YYEEEE. The J segment lost 7 bases and the V segment lost 2 bases, leaving 3 bases of the junction unmatched. CDR3 DNA sequence: TGTGCCAGCAGCTTAGACAGGGAGCAGCCCCAGCATTTT. The encoded protein is CASSLDREQPQHF.

The J gene is TRBJ2-1, the V gene TRBV19; TRBD1 might be the D (6 bases). Germline assignment: CDR1 LNHDA and CDR2 SQIVND (reference sequence). The CDR3 runs to 13 residues. V shed 6 bases and J shed 3 bases, with 9 bases lying between them. The CDR3, as DNA: TGTGCCAGTAGGGGGGCCTACTACAATGAGCAGTTCTTC. Its translation: CASRGAYYNEQFF.